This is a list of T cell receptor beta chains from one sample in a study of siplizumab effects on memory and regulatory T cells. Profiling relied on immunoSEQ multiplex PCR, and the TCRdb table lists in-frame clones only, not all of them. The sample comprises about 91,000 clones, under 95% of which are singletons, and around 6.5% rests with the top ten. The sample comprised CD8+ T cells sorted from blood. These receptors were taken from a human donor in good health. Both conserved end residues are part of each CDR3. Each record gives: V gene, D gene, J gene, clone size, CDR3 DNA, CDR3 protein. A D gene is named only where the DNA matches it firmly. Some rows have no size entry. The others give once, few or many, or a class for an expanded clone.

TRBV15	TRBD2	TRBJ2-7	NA	TGTGCCACCAGCAGCCGGGCGGGAGACCACGAGCAGTACTTC	CATSSRAGDHEQYF
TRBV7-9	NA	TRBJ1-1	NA	TGTGCCAGCAGCTCGAGCTTAGCGTTCGGGACACTGATGGACACTGAAGCTTTCTTT	CASSSSLAFGTLMDTEAFF
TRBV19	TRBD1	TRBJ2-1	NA	TGTGCCAGTAGCGTACAGGGGGCATACAATGAGCAGTTCTTC	CASSVQGAYNEQFF
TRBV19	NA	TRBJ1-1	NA	TGTGCCAGTATCCATCCGGGGACTGAAGCTTTCTTT	CASIHPGTEAFF
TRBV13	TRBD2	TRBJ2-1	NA	TGTGCCAGCAGCCCCCTCCAAGCGGGGGGTCCCCTCTACAATGAGCAGTTCTTC	CASSPLQAGGPLYNEQFF
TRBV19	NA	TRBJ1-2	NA	TGTGCCAGTAGTGTTCTCGAGGGACACACAAACTATGGCTACACCTTC	CASSVLEGHTNYGYTF
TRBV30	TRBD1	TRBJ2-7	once	TGTGCCGGGGGACAGGGTTACGAGCAGTACTTC	CAGGQGYEQYF
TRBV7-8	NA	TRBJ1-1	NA	TGTGCCAGCAGCACTGACGGAAACACTGAAGCTTTCTTT	CASSTDGNTEAFF
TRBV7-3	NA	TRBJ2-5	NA	TGTGCCAGCAGCTTTGGGGTAGGAGGTTTGGAGACCCAGTACTTC	CASSFGVGGLETQYF
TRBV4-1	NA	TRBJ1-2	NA	TGCGCCAGCAGCCCCGTGAACGGGTTAGATGGCTACACCTTC	CASSPVNGLDGYTF
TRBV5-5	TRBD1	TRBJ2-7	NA	TGTGCCAGCAGCGGGCGGGACAGGGGGTCCTACGAGCAGTACTTC	CASSGRDRGSYEQYF
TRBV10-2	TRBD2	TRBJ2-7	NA	TGCGCCAGCAGGGGACTAGAATCCGACGAGCAGTACTTC	CASRGLESDEQYF
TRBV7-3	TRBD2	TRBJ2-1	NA	TGTGCCATAGCGGGCGGGCAGTTCTTC	CAIAGGQFF
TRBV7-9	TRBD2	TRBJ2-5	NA	TGTGCCAGCAGCGCCCTAGCGGGAGCAGGGCAGGAGACCCAGTACTTC	CASSALAGAGQETQYF
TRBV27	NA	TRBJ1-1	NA	TGTGCCAGCAGTCCCGTGGGGACGGCTAACACTGAAGCTTTCTTT	CASSPVGTANTEAFF
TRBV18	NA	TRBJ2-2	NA	TGTGCCAGCTCCGAGGACCCCCTGCACACCGGGGAGCTGTTTTTT	CASSEDPLHTGELFF
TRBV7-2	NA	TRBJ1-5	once	TGTGCCAGCAGCCCTGGGGAGTATAGCAATCAGCCCCAGCATTTT	CASSPGEYSNQPQHF
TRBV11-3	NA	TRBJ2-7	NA	TGTGCCAGCGCCAAGGGTAGGGGCGAGCAGTACTTC	CASAKGRGEQYF
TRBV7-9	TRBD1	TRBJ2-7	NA	TGTGCCAGCAGCTCGCCGGGACAGGAGAACTACGAGCAGTACTTC	CASSSPGQENYEQYF
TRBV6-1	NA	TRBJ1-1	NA	TGTGCCAGCAGACGGGACCAAGGGATCACTGAAGCTTTCTTT	CASRRDQGITEAFF
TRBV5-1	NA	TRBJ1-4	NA	TGCGCCAGCAGCTTGATCCCGACAGAAATTGCAACTAATGAAAAACTGTTTTTT	CASSLIPTEIATNEKLFF
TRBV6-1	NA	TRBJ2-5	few	TGTGCCAGCAGTGATGGTGGCGACTACATGGAGACCCAGTACTTC	CASSDGGDYMETQYF
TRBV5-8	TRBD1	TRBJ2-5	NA	TGTGCCAGCAGCTGGGGACAGGGGGTCCAAGAGACCCAGTACTTC	CASSWGQGVQETQYF
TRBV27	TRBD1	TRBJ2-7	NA	TGTGCCAGCAGGGTCCAGGACAGGGCTGTCTACGAGCAGTACTTC	CASRVQDRAVYEQYF
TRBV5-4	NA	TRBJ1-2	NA	TGTGCCAGCAGCCACTCGACAGGACCCCTCGATGGCTACACCTTC	CASSHSTGPLDGYTF
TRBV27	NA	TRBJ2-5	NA	TGTGCCAGCAGTTGGCAGTTCGGGGGTCGAGAGACCCAGTACTTC	CASSWQFGGRETQYF